Listed here are 23 T cell receptor beta chains from one sample, sequenced in a study of blood T cell repertoires in COVID-19. Clones were read by immunoSEQ multiplex PCR, and TCRdb kept only the in-frame ones, dropping some. The sample comprises approximately 330,000 clones, roughly 87% of which are singletons, and just over 9.5% rests with the top ten. Material for sequencing was peripheral blood. These TCRs come from a man aged 25-45 years with COVID-19, enrolled during active disease.

This clone came up once. The V gene is TRBV7-2, the J gene TRBJ2-5; 9 bases are shared with TRBD2. Germline lookup yields CDR1 SGHTA and CDR2 FQGNSA. This CDR3 has 15 amino acids. The J segment lost 4 bases and the V segment lost 3 bases, leaving 6 bases of the junction unmatched. Here the CDR3 DNA reads TGTGCCAGCAGCTTTTGGCGGGAGGGTGGAGAGACCCAGTACTTC. Translating gives CASSFWREGGETQYF.

The V and J genes are TRBV28 and TRBJ2-1; perhaps TRBD2 as D (6 bases). CDR1 and CDR2 from the germline V gene are MDHEN and SYDVKM. The CDR3 extends over 14 amino acids. V gave up 7 bases and J gave up 4 bases, with 14 bases separating them. The CDR3 protein is CASILASTYNEQFF. CDR3 bases: TGTGCCAGCATTCTAGCGAGCACTTACAATGAGCAGTTCTTC. Variable domain in full (rest from reference TRBV28 and TRBJ2-1): DVKVTQSSRYLVKRTGEKVFLECVQDMDHENMFWYRQDPGLGLRLIYFSYDVKMKEKGDIPEGYSVSREKKERFSLILESASTNQTSMYLCASILASTYNEQFFGPGTRLTVL.

The rearrangement uses TRBV5-4 and TRBJ1-2; 11 bases are shared with TRBD1. CDR3 length equals 15 residues. V was pared by 3 bases and J by 7 bases, with 8 bases of the junction left unmatched. From germline, CDR1 is SGHNT and CDR2 YYREEE (reference sequence). In DNA, the CDR3 is TGTGCCAGCAGCTCGCTCGGACAGGGGGCCCGTGGCTACACCTTC. It specifies CASSSLGQGARGYTF.

The chain is built from TRBV6-5 and TRBJ1-5; 8 bases match TRBD1. After removal of 6 bases from V and 5 bases from J, the junction contained 6 bases not matched to a gene. CDR1 and CDR2 (germline): MNHEY, SVGAGI. The CDR3 length is 14 residues. DNA of the CDR3: TGTGCCAGCAGGATTCAGGGGGCTTATCAGCCCCAGCATTTT. Its protein is CASRIQGAYQPQHF.

The chain has TRBV5-1 and TRBJ2-7, with a weak D call TRBD1 (6 bases). Germline-derived CDR1 and CDR2 are SGHRS and YFSETQ. V lost 0 bases and J lost 2, with 9 bases in between. The CDR3 loop spans 14 amino acids. The CDR3 bases are TGCGCCAGCAGCTTGGGGGGACAAGCCTACGAGCAGTACTTC. As protein: CASSLGGQAYEQYF.

This clone was recorded once. This sequence joins TRBV7-9 and TRBJ1-3; D is ambiguous. This CDR3 is built from 17 residues. The ends were cut back, 5 bases at V and 1 base at J, with 18 bases in the middle. CDR1 and CDR2 from the germline V gene are SEHNR and FQNEAQ (reference sequence). The CDR3 loop reads CASSPHRGRISGNTIYF. The CDR3 bases are TGTGCCAGCAGCCCACACCGCGGGAGAATATCTGGAAACACCATATATTTT.

This rearrangement joins TRBV6-2 or TRBV6-3 to TRBJ2-7; perhaps TRBD1 as D (6 bases). Germline lookup yields CDR1 MNHEY and CDR2 SVGEGT. The CDR3 is made up of 13 amino acids. Trimming removed 4 bases at V and 3 bases at J, with 10 bases between. CDR3 protein: CASSSGHLYEQYF. CDR3 bases: TGTGCCAGCAGTTCGGGACACCTCTACGAGCAGTACTTC.

The chain links TRBV4-1 to TRBJ2-1; 8 bases fit TRBD2. The V and J ends lost 4 bases and 4 bases, in that order; junction bases with no gene match: 6. The CDR3 is 15 amino acids. Germline V gene lookup returns CDR1 MGHRA and CDR2 YSYEKL. CDR3 DNA sequence: TGCGCCAGCAGCCGGGGCGGGGGGCCTTACAATGAGCAGTTCTTC. Encoded protein: CASSRGGGPYNEQFF.

This clone came up a few times. The chain couples TRBV6-5 to TRBJ2-2; 11 bases fit TRBD1. J was trimmed by 9 bases and V by 6 bases; bases with no gene match: 6. Germline CDR1 MNHEY, CDR2 SVGAGI. The CDR3 extends over 14 amino acids. The CDR3 DNA reads as TGTGCCAGCAGACCCGGGACAGGGGGGAGGGAGCTGTTTTTT. This encodes CASRPGTGGRELFF.

This clone occurred a few times. V and J are TRBV2 and TRBJ1-1; 9 bases are shared with TRBD1. CDR3 length: 19 residues. From germline, CDR1 is SNHLY and CDR2 FYNNEI. Trimming cost V 6 bases and J 0 bases; bases outside gene matches: 17. The CDR3 nucleotides read TGTGCCAGCAGAGCGGGACAGGGCAGATCCGTCGGGATGAACACTGAAGCTTTCTTT. It encodes CASRAGQGRSVGMNTEAFF.

The chain uses TRBV5-4 and TRBJ1-2; 7 bases agree with TRBD1. Trimming removed 2 bases from V and 8 bases from J; junction bases left unmatched: 12. The CDR3 is 15 residues long. The germline CDR1 and CDR2 sequences are SGHNT and YYREEE (reference sequence). The CDR3 reads CASSLGQEVMGGYTF. The CDR3 DNA sequence: TGTGCCAGCAGCTTAGGACAGGAGGTAATGGGAGGCTACACCTTC.

V usage is TRBV21-1 and J usage is TRBJ2-5; the DNA was not used to check the table's D call, TRBD2. TRBV21-1 corresponds to a pseudogene. The length of the CDR3 is 18 residues. As DNA, the CDR3 is TGTGCCAGCAGCAAAACCCCTCGGACTAGCGGGGCGGATAAACGCGGGCACTTC. Residues: CASSKTPRTSGADKRGHF.

J is TRBJ2-1 and V is TRBV7-9; possibly TRBD2 for D (5 bases). Germline V gives CDR1 SEHNR, CDR2 FQNEAQ (reference sequence). V was cut by 3 bases and J by 0 bases, with 12 bases left in between. This CDR3 is 16 amino acids long. CDR3 protein: CASSFAGDSSYNEQFF. The CDR3 DNA is TGTGCCAGCAGCTTCGCGGGTGATAGCTCCTACAATGAGCAGTTCTTC.

CDR3 nucleotides: TGTGCCAGCAGCTTACCAAAAGAGACCCAGTACTTC. Translation: CASSLPKETQYF. The chain has TRBV7-6 and TRBJ2-5; D unclear. Trimming pared 2 bases from V and 3 bases from J, leaving 4 bases between. Germline assignment: CDR1 SGHVS and CDR2 FNYEAQ. The CDR3 is 12 residues long.

The rearrangement uses TRBV7-9 and TRBJ2-1, with TRBD2 matching 15 bases. Germline loops: CDR1 SEHNR, CDR2 FQNEAQ (reference sequence). The CDR3 length is 15 residues. V gave up 6 bases and J gave up 7 bases; unmatched junction bases: 4. The CDR3: CASSGLAGGPNEQFF. CDR3 coding DNA: TGTGCCAGCAGTGGACTAGCGGGGGGGCCTAATGAGCAGTTCTTC.

Note on this clone: The sample has other DNA sequences that encode this CDR3 too. In DNA form, the CDR3 reads TGTGCCAGCAGCGTAGGTCAGGGTTCTGGAAACACCATATATTTT. The encoded protein is CASSVGQGSGNTIYF. The chain is built from TRBV9 and TRBJ1-3, with D possibly matching TRBD1 (5 bases). Per germline, CDR1 SGDLS and CDR2 YYNGEE. The V end lost 0 bases, the J end lost 1 base, and 8 bases lay between the germline ends. The CDR3 consists of 15 residues.

This clone was detected only once. The chain uses TRBV5-4 and TRBJ2-7; TRBD2 aligns across 16 bases. With V trimmed by 4 bases and J by 0 bases, 4 bases remained unmatched. Germline loops: CDR1 SGHNT, CDR2 YYREEE (reference sequence). The CDR3 runs 17 residues. This chain's CDR3 is CASSPGTSGRDSYEQYF. The CDR3 DNA reads TGTGCCAGCAGCCCGGGGACTAGCGGGAGGGACTCCTACGAGCAGTACTTC.

The gene calls are TRBV9 and TRBJ2-1; 8 bases fit TRBD2. V shed 6 bases, J shed 10 bases, and the junction held 12 bases outside the gene matches. Germline values: CDR1 SGDLS, CDR2 YYNGEE. There are 14 residues in the CDR3. The CDR3, as DNA: TGTGCCAGCAAGAGACTAGCGCAACGGGGGGAGCAGTTCTTC. Encoded protein: CASKRLAQRGEQFF.

This chain joins TRBV28 and TRBJ1-4, with D unresolved. Trimming shortened V by 4 bases and J by 0 bases, and 12 bases separated the two germline ends. The CDR3 consists of 16 residues. Germline values: CDR1 MDHEN, CDR2 SYDVKM. The CDR3 loop is CASSSPAAATNEKLFF. CDR3 nucleotides: TGTGCCAGCAGTTCTCCGGCGGCAGCAACTAATGAAAAACTGTTTTTT.

This clone was observed a few times. The V call is TRBV3-1 (or the pseudogene TRBV3-2), the J call TRBJ2-1; TRBD2 agrees at 12 bases. Trimming at V came to 4 bases and at J to 9 bases, leaving 16 bases not matched to a gene. From germline, CDR1 is LGHDT and CDR2 YNNKEL (reference sequence). The CDR3 totals 18 residues. The CDR3 loop is CASSLTLAGGPGVGEQFF. CDR3 in DNA: TGTGCCAGCAGCCTTACGCTAGCGGGAGGGCCCGGAGTTGGTGAGCAGTTCTTC.

J is TRBJ1-5 and V is TRBV6-2 or TRBV6-3, with D unresolved. The CDR3 is 14 residues long. V was clipped by 5 bases and J by 3 bases, with 11 bases between them. CDR1 is MNHEY, CDR2 SVGEGT, per germline. The CDR3: CASSPGNINQPQHF. For the CDR3, the DNA is TGTGCCAGCAGTCCGGGTAATATCAATCAGCCCCAGCATTTT.

The J gene is TRBJ2-3, the V gene TRBV27, with 7 bases matching TRBD1. This CDR3 is built from 18 residues. CDR1 MNHEY and CDR2 SMNVEV come from the germline V gene (reference sequence). V lost 8 bases, J lost 0 bases, and 17 bases stayed unmatched. CDR3 nucleotides: TGTGCCAGCCCAGAAAACCGGCAGGACAGGCCTAGCACAGATACGCAGTATTTT. Its protein product is CASPENRQDRPSTDTQYF.

The chain employs TRBV12-5 and TRBJ2-3; D is undetermined. This CDR3 region has 16 residues. Germline CDR1 is LGHNT and CDR2 is FRNRAP. Trimming stripped 7 bases from V and 2 bases from J, with 19 bases between. The CDR3 protein is CASATDKNSLTDTQYF. In nucleotides, the CDR3 is TGTGCTAGTGCCACCGATAAGAACAGCCTCACAGATACGCAGTATTTT.